The clone carrying this T cell receptor (beta chain) was seen at least ten times. V lost 3 bases and J lost 11; bases outside the gene matches: 3. Germline CDR1 reads DFQATT; CDR2 reads SNEGSKA (reference sequence). CDR3 length: 13 amino acids. Each CDR3 protein is one row after TCRdb ran MiXCR on the RACE reads. The data hold 300,000 to 450,000 distinct CDR3 sequences, with approximately 5.8% observed a single time. These data belong to a study of human T cells and chemical hapten exposure. Study-level information: Once 0.01% DPC had been applied to the upper back by patch test, readings were taken at 6 days.

Time point in this sample: pre-sensitization, week 0. Treatment noted: therapeutic diphenylcyclopropenone sensitization with weekly scalp DPC. This clonotype originated in a woman younger than 30 with alopecia areata. Some clones in this sample may be carry-over from other donors' samples. The V gene is TRBV20-1, the J gene TRBJ2-6; 11 positions match TRBD1. The sample in question was whole blood, obtained in connection with sensitization to the hapten diphenylcyclopropenone (DPC). The CDR3 reads CSASAGQGDVLTF. DNA of the CDR3: TGCAGTGCTAGCGCGGGACAGGGGGACGTCCTGACTTTC.